This TCR beta chain was profiled in a study of blood T cell repertoires in COVID-19. At the level of the study: The United States, Italy and Spain provided the acute and convalescent COVID-19 samples. T cells, B-cell-depleted T cells, or PBMCs provided the cDNA or gDNA that served as material.

With V trimmed by 6 bases and J by 7 bases, 8 bases remained unmatched. CDR1 is SEHNR, CDR2 FQNEAQ, per germline (reference sequence). The length of the CDR3 is 15 residues. This clone was seen a single time. The protocol was immunoSEQ multiplex PCR, while the TCRdb copy is restricted to in-frame clones and leaves out a portion. The sample records approximately 71,000 clones, around 84% being singletons. This clonotype originated in a middle-aged man with acute or convalescent COVID-19. This chain connects TRBV7-9 to TRBJ1-6; the match to TRBD1 covers 8 bases. The sequencing sample was made of peripheral blood. As DNA, the CDR3 is TGTGCCAGCAGACGGACAGGGAAAGGAAATTCACCCCTCCACTTT. It translates to CASRRTGKGNSPLHF.